The clone carrying this T cell receptor (beta chain) occurred a few times. The antigen is not known. The record originates from a study of response to subunit inactivated influenza vaccine. Points from the study as a whole: Each seasonal influenza vaccination, the authors suggested, recruits few new T cells.

TCRdb re-called the RT-PCR reads through MiXCR, storing one row per CDR3 protein. Of fewer than 250,000 distinct CDR3 sequences in the sample, over 13% are singletons; the top ten hold under 30%. This clonotype was obtained from a man in his forties or fifties who received an inactivated influenza vaccine. This material consisted of CD8+ T cells sorted from PBMCs, taken less than 6 days after vaccination.

In DNA form, the CDR3 reads TGTGCCAGCAGTGAGGACAGGGGGCAGGCAGATACGCAGTATTTT. Protein sequence: CASSEDRGQADTQYF. V is TRBV6-1 and J is TRBJ2-3; 11 positions match TRBD1. This CDR3 region has 15 residues. After removal of 3 bases from V and 4 bases from J, the junction contained 3 bases not matched to a gene. CDR1 MNHNS and CDR2 SASEGT come from the germline V gene.